The TCR beta chain described here comes from a study of PD-1 and CTLA-4 blockade in melanoma. CDR1 and CDR2 (germline): LGHNA, YNFKEQ. The V gene lost 4 bases and the J gene lost 5 bases, with 8 bases spanning the gap. There are 12 residues in the CDR3. TCRdb's table, derived via immunoSEQ multiplex PCR, lists solely in-frame clones and lacks some. The sample carries some 30,000 clones, about nine tenths recorded once. This sequence was found in a human donor with melanoma. The sequences come from CD8+ T cells from peripheral blood, collected from a patient given anti-PD-1 treatment. The rearrangement links TRBV4-2 to TRBJ1-1; possible D gene TRBD1, 6 bases. The DNA of the CDR3 is TGTGCCAGCAGCCTGGGACAAACTGAAGCTTTCTTT. Translation gives CASSLGQTEAFF.